The 29 T cell receptor beta chains below come from one sample, sequenced in a study of T cell responses to AZD1222 COVID-19 vaccine. Data came from immunoSEQ multiplex PCR; TCRdb stores just in-frame clones and leaves some out. The data contain 75,000 to 90,000 clones, more than 85% of them singletons. Sequenced material: peripheral blood, taken 28 days after the second AZD1222 dose. The receptors come from an adult who received the AZD1222 COVID-19 vaccine.

The CDR3 region has the DNA TGTGCCAGCTCACCAGGGACAGCAGCAGAAAAACTGTTTTTT. Protein: CASSPGTAAEKLFF. The J gene is TRBJ1-4, the V gene TRBV18; 7 bases match TRBD1. The trim removed 2 bases at V and 8 bases at J, leaving 5 bases unmatched. CDR3 length: 14 amino acids. The germline CDR1 and CDR2 sequences are KGHSH and LQKENI.

The genes are TRBV2 and TRBJ2-3; 10 bases match TRBD2. The germline CDR1 and CDR2 sequences are SNHLY and FYNNEI. CDR3 length: 13 residues. The CDR3 region has the DNA TGTGCATTTCTAGCGGGGGGCACAGATACGCAGTATTTT. Its translation: CAFLAGGTDTQYF.

This clone was counted between two and nine times. The chain joins TRBV5-6 to TRBJ1-1; 7 bases match TRBD1. The germline gives CDR1 SGHDT, CDR2 YYEEEE. CDR3 size: 14 residues. The junction had 4 bases not matched to a gene; V was cut back by 4 bases and J by 1 base. The CDR3 coding sequence is TGTGCCAGCAGCCCCGGGACAGAGAACACTGAAGCTTTCTTT. It codes for CASSPGTENTEAFF.

The chain combines TRBV30 with TRBJ1-2; D is unclear. The length of the CDR3 is 13 residues. Looked up from germline, CDR1 is GTSNPN and CDR2 is SVGIG (reference sequence). The V gene lost 6 bases and the J gene lost 8 bases, with 19 bases spanning the gap. In DNA form, the CDR3 reads TGTGCCTGCCCTAAAGGGCTTCGCGCGGGCTACACCTTC. Amino acids: CACPKGLRAGYTF.

The J gene is TRBJ2-3, the V gene TRBV24-1; TRBD2 might be the D (5 bases). There are 17 residues in the CDR3. The V end was cut by 3 bases, the J end by 2 bases, with 17 bases between. CDR1 KGHDR and CDR2 SFDVKD come from the germline V gene. The CDR3 sequence: CATSDRASRSTTDTQYF. The CDR3 DNA is TGTGCCACCAGTGATCGGGCTAGCCGTAGTACCACAGATACGCAGTATTTT.

This sequence joins TRBV11-2 and TRBJ2-7; D is uncertain. The CDR3 contains 13 residues. With 3 bases removed from V and 0 bases from J, the gap between germline ends came to 6 bases. Germline CDR1 and CDR2: SGHAT and FQNNGV. The CDR3 is CASSLSGSYEQYF. The DNA of the CDR3 is TGTGCCAGCAGCTTGTCAGGCTCCTACGAGCAGTACTTC.

The chain uses TRBV29-1 and TRBJ1-1; 7 bases are a match to TRBD1. There are 13 residues in the CDR3. Trimming at V came to 5 bases and at J to 1 base, leaving 4 bases not matched to a gene. The germline CDR1 and CDR2 sequences are SQVTM and ANQGSEA. CDR3 sequence (DNA): TGCAGCGTTACCCGACAGGGGAACACTGAAGCTTTCTTT. Residues: CSVTRQGNTEAFF.

CDR3 coding DNA: TGTGCCTGGAGCCTGACCGTTACCTATGGCTACACCTTC. This translates into CAWSLTVTYGYTF. The J gene is TRBJ1-2, the V gene TRBV30, with D uncertain. Trimming took 3 bases from V and 4 from J, leaving 12 bases between them. Germline-derived CDR1 and CDR2 are GTSNPN and SVGIG (reference sequence). The CDR3 covers 13 residues.

This clone was detected once. The rearrangement links TRBV20-1 to TRBJ1-2, with D unclear. Germline V gene data show CDR1 as DFQATT and CDR2 as SNEGSKA (reference sequence). Trimming shortened V by 5 bases and J by 0 bases, and 4 bases separated the two germline ends. The CDR3 covers 11 residues. The CDR3 DNA sequence: TGCAGTGCTTCCCCTAACTATGGCTACACCTTC. Translating gives CSASPNYGYTF.

This rearrangement joins TRBV5-1 to TRBJ1-1; 10 positions agree with TRBD1. Trimming cost V 4 bases and J 5 bases; bases outside gene matches: 5. The V gene's germline CDR1 is SGHRS and CDR2 YFSETQ. The CDR3 runs 14 residues. The CDR3 here is CASSAGQGGTEAFF. The CDR3 DNA reads as TGCGCCAGCAGCGCTGGACAGGGGGGTACTGAAGCTTTCTTT. The full variable domain, in which reference TRBV5-1 and TRBJ1-1 provide the parts outside the CDR3, is KAGVTQTPRYLIKTRGQQVTLSCSPISGHRSVSWYQQTPGQGLQFLFEYFSETQRNKGNFPGRFSGRQFSNSRSEMNVSTLELGDSALYLCASSAGQGGTEAFFGQGTRLTVV.

This sequence joins TRBV19 and TRBJ1-3; D unclear. Looked up from germline, CDR1 is LNHDA and CDR2 is SQIVND (reference sequence). This CDR3 contains 13 residues. The ends were cut back, 3 bases at V and 3 bases at J, with 6 bases in the middle. The CDR3 loop is CASSIRDGNTIYF. CDR3 DNA: TGTGCCAGTAGTATCCGGGATGGAAACACCATATATTTT.

The CDR3 DNA follows: TGTGCCAGCAGTGAGAGGGGATTGCAGGGGGCGAATCGGAACACTGAAGCTTTCTTT. This codes for CASSERGLQGANRNTEAFF. V and J are TRBV6-1 and TRBJ1-1; TRBD1 matches 8 bases. The CDR3 has 19 amino acids. Germline V lookup: CDR1 MNHNS, CDR2 SASEGT. Losses at the gene ends were 3 bases for V and 1 base for J; bases not matched to a gene: 16.

V usage is TRBV4-3 and J usage is TRBJ2-3; perhaps TRBD1 as D (6 bases). Germline CDR1 is LGHNA and CDR2 is YSLEER. This CDR3 has 16 residues. Trimming removed 1 base at V and 3 bases at J, with 14 bases between. CDR3 protein: CASSQGQADYTDTQYF. Here the CDR3 DNA reads TGCGCCAGCAGCCAAGGACAGGCAGATTATACAGATACGCAGTATTTT.

V and J are TRBV9 and TRBJ2-5, with unresolved D. CDR3 length: 13 amino acids. Trimming removed 0 bases from V and 7 bases from J, with 10 bases in between. CDR1 and CDR2 from the germline V gene are SGDLS and YYNGEE. CDR3 protein: CASSVADRRTQYF. The CDR3, as DNA: TGTGCCAGCAGCGTAGCCGACCGTAGGACCCAGTACTTC.

The chain uses TRBV7-8 and TRBJ2-5, with TRBD2 identical over 12 bases. The germline V gene has CDR1 SGHVS and CDR2 FQNEAQ. Losses at the gene ends were 0 bases for V and 5 bases for J; bases not matched to a gene: 7. This CDR3 has 17 residues. The CDR3 sequence: CASSLAPSGRAEETQYF. The CDR3 bases are TGTGCCAGCAGCTTAGCCCCTAGCGGGAGGGCGGAGGAGACCCAGTACTTC. Using reference TRBV7-8 and TRBJ2-5 for the parts outside the CDR3, the full variable domain is GAGVSQSPRYKVAKRGQDVALRCDPISGHVSLFWYQQALGQGPEFLTYFQNEAQLDKSGLPSDRFFAERPEGSVSTLKIQRTQQEDSAVYLCASSLAPSGRAEETQYFGPGTRLLVL.

The gene calls are TRBV12-3 or TRBV12-4 and TRBJ2-7, with a weak D call TRBD2 (5 bases). Trimming removed 4 bases from V and 8 bases from J, with 9 bases in between. The CDR3 contains 11 residues. CDR3 sequence: CASSWTRQQYF. The DNA of the CDR3 is TGTGCCAGCAGTTGGACTCGCCAGCAGTACTTC.

V gene TRBV28 combines with J gene TRBJ1-2; D is unclear. The CDR3 has 13 amino acids. Between the trimmed V and J ends, which lost 3 bases and 4 bases, there was a span of 9 bases. CDR1 is MDHEN, CDR2 SYDVKM, per germline. This CDR3 is CASSFVQLYGYTF. The CDR3 region has the DNA TGTGCCAGCAGTTTTGTACAGCTCTATGGCTACACCTTC.

A remark on this clone: An end of the junction differs from the germline gene, which may be a read error. The genes are TRBV4-1 and TRBJ2-1; 8 bases are a match to TRBD2. The germline gives CDR1 MGHRA, CDR2 YSYEKL. This CDR3 comprises 17 residues. Here the CDR3 reads CPSRRLLGLANSNEQFF. In nucleotides, the CDR3 is TGCCCCAGCCGCCGCCTCCTCGGACTAGCCAATTCCAATGAGCAGTTCTTC.

The chain recombines TRBV4-1 with TRBJ1-5; no clear D. Trimming removed 10 bases from V and 6 bases from J, with 7 bases in between. Germline V CDR1 and CDR2: MGHRA, YSYEKL. CDR3 length: 10 amino acids. CDR3 sequence: CANFFQPQHF. The CDR3 nucleotides are TGCGCCAATTTCTTTCAGCCCCAGCATTTT.

The chain uses TRBV27 and TRBJ2-1; 11 bases fit TRBD2. Trimming at V came to 3 bases and at J to 5 bases, leaving 12 bases not matched to a gene. The CDR3 totals 18 residues. Germline CDR1 MNHEY, CDR2 SMNVEV (reference sequence). The CDR3 spells CASSFSRLLAGADNEQFF. Here the CDR3 DNA reads TGTGCCAGCAGTTTCTCCCGGCTACTAGCGGGAGCGGACAATGAGCAGTTCTTC.

V gene TRBV30 combines with J gene TRBJ2-5, with 14 nucleotides matching TRBD2. Germline V lookup: CDR1 GTSNPN, CDR2 SVGIG (reference sequence). The CDR3 length is 16 residues. The J segment lost 4 bases and the V segment lost 2 bases, leaving 6 bases of the junction unmatched. The DNA for the CDR3 is TGTGCCTGGAGTCCTGGGACTAGCGGGAGTAGAGAGACCCAGTACTTC. Translating it yields CAWSPGTSGSRETQYF. The full variable domain, rest sourced from reference TRBV30 and TRBJ2-5, is SQTIHQWPATLVQPVGSPLSLECTVEGTSNPNLYWYRQAAGRGLQLLFYSVGIGQISSEVPQNLSASRPQDRQFILSSKKLLLSDSGFYLCAWSPGTSGSRETQYFGPGTRLLVL.

The rearrangement links TRBV5-4 to TRBJ2-1; 13 bases agree with TRBD2. Trimming removed 4 bases from V and 4 bases from J; junction bases left unmatched: 8. Looked up from germline, CDR1 is SGHNT and CDR2 is YYREEE (reference sequence). There are 17 residues in the CDR3. CDR3 DNA sequence: TGTGCCAGCAGCGGAGGGACTAGCGGGACTTGGTACAATGAGCAGTTCTTC. This encodes CASSGGTSGTWYNEQFF. Filled out from reference TRBV5-4 and TRBJ2-1, the complete variable domain reads ETGVTQSPTHLIKTRGQQVTLRCSSQSGHNTVSWYQQALGQGPQFIFQYYREEENGRGNFPPRFSGLQFPNYSSELNVNALELDDSALYLCASSGGTSGTWYNEQFFGPGTRLTVL.

As regards this clone: The DNA is omitted, as the CDR3 cannot be located on it reliably, and the CDR3 follows TCRdb's listing. J is TRBJ2-1 and V is TRBV9; the DNA was not used to check the table's D call, TRBD2. The CDR3 adds up to 12 amino acids, both ends counted. Germline V gene lookup returns CDR1 SGDLS and CDR2 YYNGEE. This CDR3 reads CASSSVAGGTFF.

The chain uses TRBV3-1 (or the pseudogene TRBV3-2) and TRBJ2-7; 9 bases map to TRBD1. V gave up 5 bases and J gave up 9 bases; unmatched junction bases: 14. Germline CDR1 is LGHDT and CDR2 is YNNKEL (reference sequence). The CDR3 contains 15 residues. CDR3 nucleotides: TGTGCCAGCAGCTTACAACAGGGGGCGTCCGGCTGGCAGTACTTC. Its translation is CASSLQQGASGWQYF.

V is TRBV2 and J is TRBJ2-3; tentative D call: TRBD1 (6 bases). Trimming cost V 11 bases and J 4 bases, with 25 bases left between them. The germline V gene has CDR1 SNHLY and CDR2 FYNNEI. The CDR3 has 16 residues. CDR3 sequence: CASFPFWEHRADTQYF. CDR3 bases: TGTGCCTCCTTCCCATTTTGGGAGCACAGGGCAGATACGCAGTATTTT.

CDR3 bases: TGTGCCAGCACCCAGATGAGCCTAGCGGGAGGGTATTCGGACGGGGAGCTGTTTTTT. As protein: CASTQMSLAGGYSDGELFF. The V and J genes are TRBV27 and TRBJ2-2; 12 nucleotides line up with TRBD2. Looked up from germline, CDR1 is MNHEY and CDR2 is SMNVEV (reference sequence). The CDR3 is made up of 19 amino acids. Trimming cost V 7 bases and J 7 bases; bases outside gene matches: 19.

Comment on this clone: This sequence may be a read error, since a much larger clone differs from it by one base. The V call is TRBV6-4, the J call TRBJ2-3; TRBD2 aligns across 12 bases. This CDR3 is built from 16 residues. Germline CDR1 is MRHNA and CDR2 is SNTAGT. With 2 bases clipped from V and 2 bases from J, the junction kept 2 bases outside the gene matches. The CDR3 region is CASSDASGRATDTQYF. CDR3 in DNA: TGTGCCAGCAGTGACGCTAGCGGGAGGGCCACAGATACGCAGTATTTT.

This clone appeared a single time. This chain joins TRBV27 and TRBJ1-6; no clear D. The germline CDR1 and CDR2 sequences are MNHEY and SMNVEV (reference sequence). The CDR3 is 15 residues long. Trimming removed 5 bases from V and 1 base from J, with 9 bases in between. The CDR3 DNA reads as TGTGCCAGCAGTGTTGAGAATTCCTATAATTCACCCCTCCACTTT. This sequence encodes CASSVENSYNSPLHF.

The rearrangement uses TRBV30 and TRBJ1-2; D not resolved. In germline, CDR1 is GTSNPN, CDR2 SVGIG (reference sequence). The CDR3 length is 17 residues. Trimming removed 8 bases from V and 5 bases from J, with 30 bases in between. As DNA, the CDR3 is TGTGCCGTAAGCTTGGGGAGGACCTCAACAATGGTTTATGGCTACACCTTC. The encoded protein is CAVSLGRTSTMVYGYTF.